This TCR beta chain was sequenced in a study of cytomegalovirus exposure and HLA in healthy donors. Whole-study results and caveats: In vitro assays verified that a few CMV-associated chains recognized CMV antigens specifically. An analysis was carried out at a later point. It showed that HLA-associated TCR beta chains were more clonally expanded than equally common non-associated chains. Sequences of the TCR beta chain were said to predict the HLA-A and HLA-B alleles of most subjects accurately.

As for this clone: Its cognate antigen is unknown.

There are 15 residues in the CDR3. Per germline, CDR1 SEHNR and CDR2 FQNEAQ (reference sequence). V shed 1 base and J shed 4 bases, with 13 bases lying between them. A multiplex PCR was run with 60 Vbeta primers and 13 Jbeta primers. TCRdb's copy holds only in-frame clones and misses some; the assay was immunoSEQ multiplex PCR. Its table lists under 40,000 clones. The source is a woman between 40 and 50 years old in good health and CMV-seropositive. The gene calls are TRBV7-9 and TRBJ1-2; D is perhaps TRBD1 (6 bases). Source material: PBMCs. The CDR3 protein is CASSLGQGMSYGYTF. CDR3 nucleotide sequence: TGTGCCAGCAGCTTAGGGCAGGGGATGAGCTATGGCTACACCTTC.